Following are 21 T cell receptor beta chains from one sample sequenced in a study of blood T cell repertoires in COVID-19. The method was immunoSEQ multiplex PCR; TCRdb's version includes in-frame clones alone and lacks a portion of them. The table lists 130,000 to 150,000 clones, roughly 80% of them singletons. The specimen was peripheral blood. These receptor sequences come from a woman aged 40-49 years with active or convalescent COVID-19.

The CDR3 coding sequence is TGTGCCAGCAGTGAAGCGCGGGGGACAGGGAAGGGCACTGAAGCTTTCTTT. Protein: CASSEARGTGKGTEAFF. V and J are TRBV6-1 and TRBJ1-1, with 9 bases matching TRBD1. CDR1 is MNHNS, CDR2 SASEGT, per germline. Trimming cost V 0 bases and J 4 bases; bases outside gene matches: 9. The CDR3 covers 17 residues.

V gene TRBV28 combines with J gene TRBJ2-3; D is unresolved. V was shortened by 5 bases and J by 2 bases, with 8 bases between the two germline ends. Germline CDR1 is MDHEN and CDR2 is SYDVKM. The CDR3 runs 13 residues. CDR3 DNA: TGTGCCAGCAGTGGAGCGCCCACAGATACGCAGTATTTT. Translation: CASSGAPTDTQYF. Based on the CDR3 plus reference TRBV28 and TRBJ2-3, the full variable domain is DVKVTQSSRYLVKRTGEKVFLECVQDMDHENMFWYRQDPGLGLRLIYFSYDVKMKEKGDIPEGYSVSREKKERFSLILESASTNQTSMYLCASSGAPTDTQYFGPGTRLTVL.

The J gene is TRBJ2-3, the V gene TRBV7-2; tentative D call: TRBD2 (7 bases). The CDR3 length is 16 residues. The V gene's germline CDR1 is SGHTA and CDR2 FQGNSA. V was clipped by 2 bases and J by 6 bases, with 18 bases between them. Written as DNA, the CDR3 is TGTGCCAGCAGCTTAAGGTTGAGTGGGGGGGCCGATACGCAGTATTTT. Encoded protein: CASSLRLSGGADTQYF.

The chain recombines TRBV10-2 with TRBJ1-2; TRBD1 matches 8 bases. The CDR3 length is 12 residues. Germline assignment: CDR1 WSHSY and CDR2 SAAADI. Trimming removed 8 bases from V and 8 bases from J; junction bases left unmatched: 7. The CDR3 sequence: CASWGQAGGYTF. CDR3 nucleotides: TGCGCCAGCTGGGGACAGGCTGGAGGCTACACCTTC.

CDR3 residues: CASKVGSGFNQPQHF. CDR3 sequence (DNA): TGTGCCAGCAAGGTGGGGTCGGGGTTCAATCAGCCCCAGCATTTT. The chain links TRBV28 to TRBJ1-5, with unresolved D. Trimming cost V 7 bases and J 3 bases, with 16 bases left between them. This CDR3 has 15 amino acids. Germline assignment: CDR1 MDHEN and CDR2 SYDVKM.

The chain's CDR3 is CAISGREGAPRDEQYF. The CDR3 DNA is TGTGCCATCAGTGGCCGGGAGGGGGCCCCTCGGGACGAGCAGTACTTC. V is TRBV10-3 and J is TRBJ2-7; D is possibly TRBD2 (8 bases). The germline gives CDR1 ENHRY, CDR2 SYGVKD. The CDR3 has 16 residues. V dropped 4 bases and J dropped 5 bases, with 21 bases sitting between them.

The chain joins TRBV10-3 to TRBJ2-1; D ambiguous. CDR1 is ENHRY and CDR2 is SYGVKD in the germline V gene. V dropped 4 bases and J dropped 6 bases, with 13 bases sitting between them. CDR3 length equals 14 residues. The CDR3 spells CAISAPPRSNEQFF. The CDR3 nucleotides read TGTGCCATCAGTGCCCCCCCTAGGAGCAATGAGCAGTTCTTC.

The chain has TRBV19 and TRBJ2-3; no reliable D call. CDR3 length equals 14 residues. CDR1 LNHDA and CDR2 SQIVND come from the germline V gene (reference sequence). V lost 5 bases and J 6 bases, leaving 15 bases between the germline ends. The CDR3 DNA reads TGTGCCAGTAGTCTCACGTCAGGTCCGGATACGCAGTATTTT. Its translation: CASSLTSGPDTQYF.

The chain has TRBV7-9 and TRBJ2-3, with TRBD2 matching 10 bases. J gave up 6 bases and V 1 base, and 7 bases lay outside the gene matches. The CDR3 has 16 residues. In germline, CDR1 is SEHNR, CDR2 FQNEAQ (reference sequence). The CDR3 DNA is TGTGCCAGCAGCTTAGGGGAGCCTAGCGGGGGTGATACGCAGTATTTT. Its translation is CASSLGEPSGGDTQYF.

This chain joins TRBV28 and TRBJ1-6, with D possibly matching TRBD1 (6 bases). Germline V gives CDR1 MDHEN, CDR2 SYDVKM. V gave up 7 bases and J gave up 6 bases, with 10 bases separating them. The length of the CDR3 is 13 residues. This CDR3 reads CASTGQFNSPLHF. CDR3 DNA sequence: TGTGCCAGCACTGGACAGTTTAATTCACCCCTCCACTTT.

The CDR3: CASSPRDRGGYTF. DNA of the CDR3: TGTGCCAGCTCACCCAGAGACAGGGGTGGCTACACCTTC. This chain connects TRBV18 to TRBJ1-2; 8 nucleotides agree with TRBD1. Germline CDR1 KGHSH, CDR2 LQKENI. Germline trimming cut 3 bases from V and 7 bases from J; bases unmatched to any gene: 4. This CDR3 region has 13 residues.

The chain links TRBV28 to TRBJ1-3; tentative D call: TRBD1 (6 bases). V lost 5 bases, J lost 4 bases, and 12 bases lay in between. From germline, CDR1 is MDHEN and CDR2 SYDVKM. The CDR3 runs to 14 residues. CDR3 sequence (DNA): TGTGCCAGCAGTGTACAGGGATCCGGAAACACCATATATTTT. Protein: CASSVQGSGNTIYF.

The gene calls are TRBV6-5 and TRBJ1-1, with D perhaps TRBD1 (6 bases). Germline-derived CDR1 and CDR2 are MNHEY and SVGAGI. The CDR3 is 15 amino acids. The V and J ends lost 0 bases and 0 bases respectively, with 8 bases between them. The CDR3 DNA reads TGTGCCAGCAGTTACTCGCACAGGGTGAACACTGAAGCTTTCTTT. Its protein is CASSYSHRVNTEAFF.

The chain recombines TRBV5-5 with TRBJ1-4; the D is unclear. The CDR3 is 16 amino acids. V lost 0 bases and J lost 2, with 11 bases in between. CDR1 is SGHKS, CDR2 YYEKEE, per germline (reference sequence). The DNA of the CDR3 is TGTGCCAGCAGCTTGGCGACGGGAGAGACTAATGAAAAACTGTTTTTT. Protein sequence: CASSLATGETNEKLFF.

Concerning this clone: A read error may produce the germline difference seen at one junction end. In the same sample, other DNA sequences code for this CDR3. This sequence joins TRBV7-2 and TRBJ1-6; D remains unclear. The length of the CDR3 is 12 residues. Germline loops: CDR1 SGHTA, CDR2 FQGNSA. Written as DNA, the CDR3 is TGTGCCAGCAGCCCCTACAATTCACCCCTCCACTTT. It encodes CASSPYNSPLHF.

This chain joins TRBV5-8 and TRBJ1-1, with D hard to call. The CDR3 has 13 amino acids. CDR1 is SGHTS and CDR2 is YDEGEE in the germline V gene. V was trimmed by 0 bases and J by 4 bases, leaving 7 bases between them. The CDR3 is CASSLVPGTEAFF. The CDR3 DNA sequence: TGTGCCAGCAGCTTGGTCCCGGGCACTGAAGCTTTCTTT. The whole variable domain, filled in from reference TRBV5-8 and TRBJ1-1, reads EAGVTQSPTHLIKTRGQQATLRCSPISGHTSVYWYQQALGLGLQFLLWYDEGEERNRGNFPPRFSGRQFPNYSSELNVNALELEDSALYLCASSLVPGTEAFFGQGTRLTVV.

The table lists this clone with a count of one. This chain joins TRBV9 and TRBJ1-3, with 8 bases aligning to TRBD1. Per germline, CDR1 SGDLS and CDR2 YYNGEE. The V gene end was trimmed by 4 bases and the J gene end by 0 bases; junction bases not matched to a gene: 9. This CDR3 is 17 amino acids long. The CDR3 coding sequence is TGTGCCAGCAGCCCGTTGACAGGGGTGATCTCTGGAAACACCATATATTTT. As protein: CASSPLTGVISGNTIYF. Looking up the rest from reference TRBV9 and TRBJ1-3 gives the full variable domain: DSGVTQTPKHLITATGQRVTLRCSPRSGDLSVYWYQQSLDQGLQFLIQYYNGEERAKGNILERFSAQQFPDLHSELNLSSLELGDSALYFCASSPLTGVISGNTIYFGEGSWLTVV.

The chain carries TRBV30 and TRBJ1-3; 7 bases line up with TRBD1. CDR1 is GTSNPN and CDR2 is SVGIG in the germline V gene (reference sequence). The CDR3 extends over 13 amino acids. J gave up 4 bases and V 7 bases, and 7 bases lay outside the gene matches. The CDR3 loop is CASQNRGGNTIYF. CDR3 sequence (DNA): TGTGCCTCACAGAACAGGGGAGGAAACACCATATATTTT.

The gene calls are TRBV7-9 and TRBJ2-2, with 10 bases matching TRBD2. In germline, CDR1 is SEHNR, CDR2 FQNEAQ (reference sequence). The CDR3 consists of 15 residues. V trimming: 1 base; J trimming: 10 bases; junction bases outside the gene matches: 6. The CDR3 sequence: CASSLGLAGTQELFF. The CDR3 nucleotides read TGTGCCAGCAGCTTAGGACTAGCGGGTACCCAGGAGCTGTTTTTT.

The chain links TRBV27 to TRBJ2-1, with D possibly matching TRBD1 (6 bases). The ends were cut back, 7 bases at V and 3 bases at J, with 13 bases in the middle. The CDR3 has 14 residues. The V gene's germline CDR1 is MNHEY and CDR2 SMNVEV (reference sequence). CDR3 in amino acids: CASKRQDLYNEQFF. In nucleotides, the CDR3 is TGTGCCAGCAAGAGACAGGATCTCTACAATGAGCAGTTCTTC.

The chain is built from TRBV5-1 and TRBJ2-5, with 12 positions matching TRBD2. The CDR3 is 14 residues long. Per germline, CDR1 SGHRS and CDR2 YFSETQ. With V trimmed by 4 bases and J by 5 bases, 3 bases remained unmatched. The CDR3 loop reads CASSTLAGGETQYF. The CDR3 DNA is TGCGCCAGCAGCACCCTAGCGGGAGGGGAGACCCAGTACTTC.